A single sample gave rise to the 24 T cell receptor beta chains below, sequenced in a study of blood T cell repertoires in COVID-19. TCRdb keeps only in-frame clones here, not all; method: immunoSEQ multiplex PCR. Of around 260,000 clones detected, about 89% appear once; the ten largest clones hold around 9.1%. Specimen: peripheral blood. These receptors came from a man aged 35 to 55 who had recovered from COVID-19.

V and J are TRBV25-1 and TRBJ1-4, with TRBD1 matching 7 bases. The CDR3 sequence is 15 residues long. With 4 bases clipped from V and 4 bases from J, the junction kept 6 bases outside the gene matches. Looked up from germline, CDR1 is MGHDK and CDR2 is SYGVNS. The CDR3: CASSGGTDSNEKLFF. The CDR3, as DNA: TGTGCCAGCAGTGGGGGGACAGACAGTAATGAAAAACTGTTTTTT.

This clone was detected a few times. The CDR3 sequence: CASSLGHSNTEAFF. CDR3 bases: TGTGCCAGCAGTCTGGGACACTCGAACACTGAAGCTTTCTTT. The V gene is TRBV2, the J gene TRBJ1-1; TRBD1 might be the D (6 bases). V shed 5 bases and J shed 1 base, with 11 bases lying between them. The CDR3 runs 14 residues. Germline CDR1 reads SNHLY; CDR2 reads FYNNEI.

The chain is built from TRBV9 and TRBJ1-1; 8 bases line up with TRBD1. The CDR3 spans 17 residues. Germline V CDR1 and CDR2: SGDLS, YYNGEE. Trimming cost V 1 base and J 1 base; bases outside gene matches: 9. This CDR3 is CASSVRYLTGGNTEAFF. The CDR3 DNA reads TGTGCCAGCAGCGTAAGGTACCTAACAGGGGGGAACACTGAAGCTTTCTTT.

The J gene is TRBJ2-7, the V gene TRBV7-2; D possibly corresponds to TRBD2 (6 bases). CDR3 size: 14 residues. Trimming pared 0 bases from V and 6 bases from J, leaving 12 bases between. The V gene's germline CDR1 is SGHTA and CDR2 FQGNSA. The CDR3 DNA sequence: TGTGCCAGCAGCTTAGCAGCACTAGCTTCCGAGCAGTACTTC. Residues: CASSLAALASEQYF.

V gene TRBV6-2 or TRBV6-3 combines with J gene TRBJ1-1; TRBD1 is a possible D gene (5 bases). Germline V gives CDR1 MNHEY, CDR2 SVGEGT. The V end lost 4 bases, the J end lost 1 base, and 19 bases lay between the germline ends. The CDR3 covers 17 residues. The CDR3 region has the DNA TGTGCCAGCAGTTCTACTGTCGCAGGGTCGGGGAACACTGAAGCTTTCTTT. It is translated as CASSSTVAGSGNTEAFF.

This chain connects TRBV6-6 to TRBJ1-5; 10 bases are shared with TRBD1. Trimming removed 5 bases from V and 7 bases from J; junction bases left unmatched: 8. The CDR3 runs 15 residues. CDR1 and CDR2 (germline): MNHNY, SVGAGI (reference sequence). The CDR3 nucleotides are TGTGCCAGCAGTAGGACAGGGGGGCAGGAACAGCCCCAGCATTTT. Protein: CASSRTGGQEQPQHF.

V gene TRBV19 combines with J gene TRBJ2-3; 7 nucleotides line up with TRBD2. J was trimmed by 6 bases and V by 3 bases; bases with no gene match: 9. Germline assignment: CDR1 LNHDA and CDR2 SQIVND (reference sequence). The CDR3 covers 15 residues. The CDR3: CASSIGARTRDTQYF. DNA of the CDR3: TGTGCCAGTAGTATTGGGGCTCGGACTAGGGATACGCAGTATTTT.

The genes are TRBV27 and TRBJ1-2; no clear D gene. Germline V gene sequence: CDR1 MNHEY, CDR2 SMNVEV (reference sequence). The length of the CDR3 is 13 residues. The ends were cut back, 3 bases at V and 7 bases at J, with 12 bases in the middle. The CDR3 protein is CASSLAASGGYTF. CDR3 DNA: TGTGCCAGCAGTTTGGCGGCTTCTGGTGGCTACACCTTC.

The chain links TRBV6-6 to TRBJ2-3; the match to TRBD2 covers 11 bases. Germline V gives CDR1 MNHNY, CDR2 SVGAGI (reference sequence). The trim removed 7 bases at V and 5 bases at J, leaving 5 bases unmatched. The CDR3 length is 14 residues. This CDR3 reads CASIGTSGVDTQYF. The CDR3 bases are TGTGCCAGCATCGGGACTAGCGGAGTAGATACGCAGTATTTT.

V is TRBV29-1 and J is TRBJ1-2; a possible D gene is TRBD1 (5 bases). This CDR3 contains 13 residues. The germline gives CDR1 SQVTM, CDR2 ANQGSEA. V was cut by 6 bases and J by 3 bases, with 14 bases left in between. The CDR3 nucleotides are TGCAGCGTAGGTGGCAGGGAAGACTATGGCTACACCTTC. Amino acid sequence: CSVGGREDYGYTF.

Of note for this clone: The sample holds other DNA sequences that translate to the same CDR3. CDR3: CASSRGQGANYGYTF. The CDR3 region has the DNA TGTGCCAGCAGCCGGGGACAGGGGGCGAACTATGGCTACACCTTC. The chain employs TRBV6-5 and TRBJ1-2, with TRBD1 matching 12 bases. With V trimmed by 6 bases and J by 2 bases, 4 bases remained unmatched. Germline CDR1 is MNHEY and CDR2 is SVGAGI. The CDR3 covers 15 residues.

CDR3 loop: CASSNPRQGHAETQYF. CDR3 sequence (DNA): TGCGCCAGCAGCAACCCCCGACAGGGACACGCCGAGACCCAGTACTTC. This chain joins TRBV5-1 and TRBJ2-5; 7 bases match TRBD1. Germline V CDR1 and CDR2: SGHRS, YFSETQ. The CDR3 is 16 amino acids. V was pared by 4 bases and J by 5 bases, with 14 bases of the junction left unmatched.

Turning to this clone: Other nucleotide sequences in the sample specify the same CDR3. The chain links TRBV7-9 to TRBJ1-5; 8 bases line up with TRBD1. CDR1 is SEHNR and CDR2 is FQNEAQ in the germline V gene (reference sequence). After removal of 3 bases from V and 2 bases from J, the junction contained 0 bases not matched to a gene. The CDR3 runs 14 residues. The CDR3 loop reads CASSLTGGNQPQHF. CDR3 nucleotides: TGTGCCAGCAGCTTGACAGGGGGCAATCAGCCCCAGCATTTT.

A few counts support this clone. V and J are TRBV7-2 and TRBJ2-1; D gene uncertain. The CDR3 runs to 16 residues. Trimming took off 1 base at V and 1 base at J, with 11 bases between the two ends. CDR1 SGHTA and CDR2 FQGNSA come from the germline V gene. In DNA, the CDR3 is TGTGCCAGCAGCTTAGGGGCTCGTCGGTCCTACAATGAGCAGTTCTTC. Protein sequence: CASSLGARRSYNEQFF.

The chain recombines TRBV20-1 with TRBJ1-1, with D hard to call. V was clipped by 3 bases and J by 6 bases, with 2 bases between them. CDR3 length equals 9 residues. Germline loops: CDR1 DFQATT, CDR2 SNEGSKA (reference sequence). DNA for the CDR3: TGCAGTGCTAGCTCTGAAGCTTTCTTT. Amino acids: CSASSEAFF.

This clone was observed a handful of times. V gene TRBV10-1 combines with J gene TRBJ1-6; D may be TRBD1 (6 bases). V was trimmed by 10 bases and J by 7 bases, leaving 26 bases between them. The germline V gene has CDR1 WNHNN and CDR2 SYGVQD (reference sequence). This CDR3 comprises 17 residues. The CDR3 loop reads CATKTAGALLWNSPLHF. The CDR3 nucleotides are TGCGCCACTAAAACGGCAGGGGCGTTATTATGGAATTCACCCCTCCACTTT.

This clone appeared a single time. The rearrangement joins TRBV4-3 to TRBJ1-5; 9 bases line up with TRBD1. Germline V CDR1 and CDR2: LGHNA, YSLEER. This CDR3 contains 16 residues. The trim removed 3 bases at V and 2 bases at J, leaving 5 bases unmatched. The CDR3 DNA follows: TGCGCCAGCAGCCACTCGGGACAGGGAGGCAATCAGCCCCAGCATTTT. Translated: CASSHSGQGGNQPQHF.

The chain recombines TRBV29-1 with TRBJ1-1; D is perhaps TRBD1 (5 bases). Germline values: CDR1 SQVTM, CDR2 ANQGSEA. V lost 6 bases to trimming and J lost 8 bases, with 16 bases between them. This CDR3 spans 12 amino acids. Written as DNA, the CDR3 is TGCAGCGTGGTTGACAGCCAAAGGGAAGCTTTCTTT. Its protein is CSVVDSQREAFF.

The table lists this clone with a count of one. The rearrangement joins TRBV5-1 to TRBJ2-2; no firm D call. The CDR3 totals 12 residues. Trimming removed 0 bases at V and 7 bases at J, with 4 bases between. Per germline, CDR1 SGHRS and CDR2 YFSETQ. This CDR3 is CASSLVYGELFF. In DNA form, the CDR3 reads TGCGCCAGCAGCTTGGTCTACGGGGAGCTGTTTTTT. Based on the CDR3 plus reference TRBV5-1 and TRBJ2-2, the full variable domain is KAGVTQTPRYLIKTRGQQVTLSCSPISGHRSVSWYQQTPGQGLQFLFEYFSETQRNKGNFPGRFSGRQFSNSRSEMNVSTLELGDSALYLCASSLVYGELFFGEGSRLTVL.

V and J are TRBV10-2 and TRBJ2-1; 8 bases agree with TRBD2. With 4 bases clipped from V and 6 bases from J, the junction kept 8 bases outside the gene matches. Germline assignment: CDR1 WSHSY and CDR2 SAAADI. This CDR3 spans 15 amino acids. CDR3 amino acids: CASSALSGGSNEQFF. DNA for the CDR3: TGCGCCAGCAGTGCTCTAAGCGGGGGTAGCAATGAGCAGTTCTTC.

The CDR3 coding sequence is TGTGCCAGCAGTTACAGGGGAAATCAGCCCCAGCATTTT. Translation gives CASSYRGNQPQHF. This chain links TRBV27 with TRBJ1-5, with 7 bases matching TRBD1. In germline, CDR1 is MNHEY, CDR2 SMNVEV (reference sequence). The CDR3 spans 13 residues. With 4 bases clipped from V and 4 bases from J, the junction kept 1 base outside the gene matches.

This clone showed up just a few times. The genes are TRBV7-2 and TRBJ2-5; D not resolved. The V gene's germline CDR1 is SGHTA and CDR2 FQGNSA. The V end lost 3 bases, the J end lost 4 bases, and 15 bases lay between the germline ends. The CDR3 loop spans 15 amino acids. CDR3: CASSLQVPKTETQYF. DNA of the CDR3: TGTGCCAGCAGCTTGCAGGTCCCGAAGACAGAGACCCAGTACTTC.

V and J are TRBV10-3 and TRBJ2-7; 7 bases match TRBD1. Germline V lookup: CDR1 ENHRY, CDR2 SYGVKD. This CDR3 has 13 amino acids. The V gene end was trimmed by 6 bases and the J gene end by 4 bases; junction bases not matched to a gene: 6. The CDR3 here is CAIRDPRGYEQYF. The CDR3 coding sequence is TGTGCCATCAGAGACCCCAGGGGGTACGAGCAGTACTTC.

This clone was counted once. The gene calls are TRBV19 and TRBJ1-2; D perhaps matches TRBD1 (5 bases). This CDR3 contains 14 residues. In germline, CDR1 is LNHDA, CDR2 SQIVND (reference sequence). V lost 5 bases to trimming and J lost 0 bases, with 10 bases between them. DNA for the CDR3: TGTGCCAGTAGTGGGGGGACCGCTAACTATGGCTACACCTTC. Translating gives CASSGGTANYGYTF.